The rows below give T cell receptor beta chains drawn from one sample of a study of CD8 T cells in Susac syndrome. TCRdb re-called the immunoSEQ multiplex PCR reads through MiXCR, storing one row per CDR3 protein. The sample has tens of thousands of distinct CDR3 sequences; 85% to 95% are singletons. The sample was CD8+ T cells from PBMCs. Source of these receptors: a human donor with Susac syndrome. Both conserved end residues are part of each CDR3. The D gene is left open where the match is weak. Expanded clones are given a class, and other clones once, few, many or no size at all.

NA | TRBJ2-7 | NA | TRBV27 | TGTGCCAGCAGTGAGGGACCGAGTGGGCCCTACGAGCAGTACTTC | CASSEGPSGPYEQYF
NA | TRBJ2-3 | NA | TRBV20-1 | TGCAGTGCTAGAGGGGAGGCAGATACGCAGTATTTT | CSARGEADTQYF
NA | TRBJ1-5 | NA | TRBV19 | TGTGCCAGTAGTAAGGCAGAGAGCAATCAGCCCCAGCATTTT | CASSKAESNQPQHF
once | TRBJ2-1 | TRBD2 | TRBV7-9 | TGTGCCAGCAGCCCGCCGACTAGCGGACCTAACAATGAGCAGTTCTTC | CASSPPTSGPNNEQFF
NA | TRBJ2-7 | NA | TRBV3-1 | TGTGCCAGCAGCCAATACTCCTACGAGCAGTACTTC | CASSQYSYEQYF
once | TRBJ2-7 | NA | TRBV15 | TGTGCCACCAGCAGAGATCACAGCGGCTACGAGCAGTACTTC | CATSRDHSGYEQYF
NA | TRBJ2-7 | NA | TRBV9 | TGTGCCAGCAGCCCTCGGGACGGAGCCTACGAGCAGTACTTC | CASSPRDGAYEQYF
NA | TRBJ2-3 | TRBD2 | TRBV20-1 | TGCAGTGCTAGCATGACTAGCGGGATCACAGATACGCAGTATTTT | CSASMTSGITDTQYF
few | TRBJ1-1 | NA | TRBV19 | TGTGCCAGTAGTTTCCAGGGTAACACTGAAGCTTTCTTT | CASSFQGNTEAFF
NA | TRBJ2-2 | NA | TRBV20-1 | TGCAGTGCTAGAGTACGAGACAGATACACCGGGGAGCTGTTTTTT | CSARVRDRYTGELFF
NA | TRBJ1-1 | TRBD1 | TRBV20-1 | TGCAGTTCACTTGAAGATCAGGGGGTTCTGACTGAAGCTTTCTTT | CSSLEDQGVLTEAFF
NA | TRBJ2-5 | NA | TRBV10-3 | TGTGCCATCAGTGAGTCCGGCAATCGGCAAGAGACCCAGTACTTC | CAISESGNRQETQYF
NA | TRBJ1-2 | TRBD1 | TRBV5-1 | TGCGCCAGCAGCTTGGATTCCGGGACAGGGAATTATGGCTACACCTTC | CASSLDSGTGNYGYTF
NA | TRBJ2-5 | NA | TRBV4-2 | TGTGCCAGCAGCCAAGATCCTAGCATAACCCCGGCGGAGACCCAGTACTTC | CASSQDPSITPAETQYF
NA | TRBJ2-7 | NA | TRBV9 | TGTGCCAGCAGCGTAGTCGCAGACAGTGGCTACGAGCAGTACTTC | CASSVVADSGYEQYF
NA | TRBJ1-4 | NA | TRBV6-5 | TGTGCCAGCAAACCATCCGGGACTTCTAATGAAAAACTGTTTTTT | CASKPSGTSNEKLFF
NA | TRBJ2-2 | NA | TRBV4-3 | TGCGCCAGCAGCCAAGATTTGAGGCAGGGGGGGACCGGGGAGCTGTTTTTT | CASSQDLRQGGTGELFF
NA | TRBJ2-1 | NA | TRBV5-1 | TGCGCCAGCAGCTTGGCCAGGGCCAATGAGCAGTTCTTC | CASSLARANEQFF
NA | TRBJ2-7 | NA | TRBV20-1 | TGCAGTGCTAGAGCTGTGAGCTCCTACGAGCAGTACTTC | CSARAVSSYEQYF
NA | TRBJ1-5 | NA | TRBV4-1 | TGCGCCAGCGGGGGCAATCAGCCCCAGCATTTT | CASGGNQPQHF
NA | TRBJ2-1 | NA | TRBV29-1 | TGCAGCGTTACACAGGGGGGGACGTACAATGAGCAGTTCTTC | CSVTQGGTYNEQFF
NA | TRBJ1-5 | NA | TRBV20-1 | TGCAGTGCTCGCCTAGGGACGGACCCTAGCAATCAGCCCCAGCATTTT | CSARLGTDPSNQPQHF
NA | TRBJ2-5 | NA | TRBV9 | TGTGCCAGCAGTGGGGGGGCGGGGGAGACCCAGTACTTC | CASSGGAGETQYF
once | TRBJ1-2 | NA | TRBV11-1 | TGTGCCAGCAGCGGGGAGGCCTACTATGGCTACACCTTC | CASSGEAYYGYTF
NA | TRBJ2-5 | NA | TRBV4-1 | TGCGCCAGCAGCCAAGATCGGACAGATAAAGAGACCCAGTACTTC | CASSQDRTDKETQYF
NA | TRBJ1-2 | NA | TRBV19 | TGTGCCAGTAGTAGGGACATCGCTCACGCTGGCTACACCTTC | CASSRDIAHAGYTF
NA | TRBJ2-2 | NA | TRBV9 | TGTGCCAGCAGCCCTCGGGCAGGGGAGCTGTTTTTT | CASSPRAGELFF
NA | TRBJ2-5 | NA | TRBV5-4 | TGTGCCAGCAGCTCCGGGACGAACCAAGAGACCCAGTACTTC | CASSSGTNQETQYF
NA | TRBJ1-2 | NA | TRBV9 | TGTGCCAGCAGCGTAGAGGGCAGCAACTATGGCTACACCTTC | CASSVEGSNYGYTF
once | TRBJ2-5 | NA | TRBV5-1 | TGCGCCAGCAGCTTGGAATCCGGGTTCCAAGAGACCCAGTACTTC | CASSLESGFQETQYF
NA | TRBJ2-2 | NA | TRBV9 | TGTGCCAGCAGCGAACCCCGCAGTAACTTAAACACCGGGGAGCTGTTTTTT | CASSEPRSNLNTGELFF
NA | TRBJ2-5 | NA | TRBV4-1 | TGCGCCAGCAGCCGTTATCCTGGAGTAACGGAGACCCAGTACTTC | CASSRYPGVTETQYF
NA | TRBJ2-1 | TRBD1 | TRBV7-3 | TGTGCCAGCAGCTTATTGGGGACAGGACTCTACAATGAGCAGTTCTTC | CASSLLGTGLYNEQFF
NA | TRBJ2-3 | NA | TRBV5-4 | TGTGCCAGCAGCTCCACCTGGGACGTTACAGATACGCAGTATTTT | CASSSTWDVTDTQYF
NA | TRBJ1-5 | TRBD1 | TRBV4-1 | TGCGCCAGCAGCCAAGTGCCCCCACAGGGGAATCAGCCCCAGCATTTT | CASSQVPPQGNQPQHF
NA | TRBJ2-2 | TRBD2 | TRBV30 | TGTGCCTGGAGTGGAATAGCGGGAGCCGGGGAGCTGTTTTTT | CAWSGIAGAGELFF
NA | TRBJ2-1 | NA | TRBV18 | TGTGCCAGCTCACCTAGACCGGCTGGCGATGAGCAGTTCTTC | CASSPRPAGDEQFF
once | TRBJ2-7 | NA | TRBV28 | TGTGCCAGCAGCTTCCGCCCCGCAGAAACCTACGAGCAGTACTTC | CASSFRPAETYEQYF
NA | TRBJ2-2 | NA | TRBV19 | TGTGCCTGTAGCCCGAACACCGGGGAGCTGTTTTTT | CACSPNTGELFF
NA | TRBJ2-7 | TRBD2 | TRBV7-7 | TGTGCTAGCAGTCCCCGACTAGCGGATTACGAGCAGTACTTC | CASSPRLADYEQYF
NA | TRBJ1-1 | NA | TRBV29-1 | TGCAGCGTTGTTAGATCGGGAGGTAGCGTGAACACTGAAGCTTTCTTT | CSVVRSGGSVNTEAFF
NA | TRBJ2-1 | TRBD1 | TRBV27 | TGTGCCAGCAGTAACTCAGGGGGCCCTGAGCAGTTCTTC | CASSNSGGPEQFF
NA | TRBJ2-3 | NA | TRBV11-2 | TGTGCCAGCAGCTTCGTGGACGTGGATACGCAGTATTTT | CASSFVDVDTQYF
NA | TRBJ1-1 | TRBD1 | TRBV9 | TGTGCCAGCAGCGAGCCGGGACAGAGGAACACTGAAGCTTTCTTT | CASSEPGQRNTEAFF
NA | TRBJ1-1 | NA | TRBV5-1 | TGCGCCAGCAGGTCTTCGGGACGGAACACTGAAGCTTTCTTT | CASRSSGRNTEAFF
NA | TRBJ2-1 | NA | TRBV7-9 | TGTGCCAGCAGTTTTACCGCCTACGGAGTGGGGAGTGAGCAGTTCTTC | CASSFTAYGVGSEQFF
NA | TRBJ2-3 | NA | TRBV7-9 | TGTGCCAGCAGCGACTTCACAGATACGCAGTATTTT | CASSDFTDTQYF
NA | TRBJ2-1 | TRBD2 | TRBV7-9 | TGTGCCAGCAGCTCACCCCTAGCGGGAGGCTACAATGAGCAGTTCTTC | CASSSPLAGGYNEQFF
NA | TRBJ2-1 | TRBD1 | TRBV5-6 | TGTGCCAGCAGCCAGACAGGGAATGAGCAGTTCTTC | CASSQTGNEQFF
NA | TRBJ2-1 | NA | TRBV29-1 | TGCAGCGTAGATCGGACCCCAACCGGCTACAATGAGCAGTTCTTC | CSVDRTPTGYNEQFF
once | TRBJ1-2 | NA | TRBV5-4 | TGTGCCAGCAGCTTGGAAGGAGTGGAGGATGGCTACACCTTC | CASSLEGVEDGYTF
NA | TRBJ1-1 | NA | TRBV6-5 | TGTGCCAGCAGTTACGGAGAGACGGGGAACACTGAAGCTTTCTTT | CASSYGETGNTEAFF
NA | TRBJ2-5 | NA | TRBV9 | TGTGCCAGCAGCGAAGAGGGGTCCTGGGAGACCCAGTACTTC | CASSEEGSWETQYF
NA | TRBJ1-2 | NA | TRBV30 | TGTGCCTGGCGGACAGATCAAAAAAACTATGGCTACACCTTC | CAWRTDQKNYGYTF
NA | TRBJ2-1 | NA | TRBV29-1 | TGCAGCGTTGGGGGGGCAGGGGAGAATGAGCAGTTCTTC | CSVGGAGENEQFF
NA | TRBJ2-7 | TRBD2 | TRBV10-2 | TGCGCCAGCTCAAGGGGACTAGCAACCTACGAGCAGTACTTC | CASSRGLATYEQYF
NA | TRBJ2-7 | NA | TRBV9 | TGTGCCAGCAGCGTAGGCGCCGGTGGAGAGCAGTACTTC | CASSVGAGGEQYF
NA | TRBJ2-7 | TRBD2 | TRBV20-1 | TGCAGTGCTAAGGGACTAGACTCCTACGAGCAGTACTTC | CSAKGLDSYEQYF
NA | TRBJ2-1 | TRBD2 | TRBV2 | TGTGCCAGCTCTAGCGGGAGGGGGAATGAGCAGTTCTTC | CASSSGRGNEQFF
NA | TRBJ2-7 | TRBD1 | TRBV20-1 | TGCAGTGCAGACACAGGGGGCGAGTTCTACGAGCAGTACTTC | CSADTGGEFYEQYF